These T cell receptor beta chains were read from a single sample in a study of cytomegalovirus exposure and HLA in healthy donors. Sequenced by immunoSEQ multiplex PCR; TCRdb stores in-frame clones only, minus some. This sample has 70,000 or so clones, with 74% found just once. Sequenced input: PBMCs. These receptors were obtained from a woman between 55 and 75 years old in good health and CMV-seropositive. Both conserved end residues are part of each CDR3. A D gene is named only where the DNA matches it firmly. Clone size is given for some rows only: seen once, a few or many times, or a class if the clone is expanded.

>-|TRBD1|TRBJ2-1|TRBV6-5
TGTGCCAGCCTCTCCGACAGGGGGGACAATGAGCAGTTCTTC
CASLSDRGDNEQFF
>-|-|TRBJ2-2|TRBV5-1
TGCGCCAGCAGCTTGGACAGTTTGAACACCGGGGAGCTGTTTTTT
CASSLDSLNTGELFF
>-|-|TRBJ1-1|TRBV7-2
TGTGCCAGCAGCTTAGAGCTGAACACTGAAGCTTTCTTT
CASSLELNTEAFF
>-|-|TRBJ2-5|TRBV2
TGTGCCAGCAGTGTCGAAATGGGGCTTCAAGAGACCCAGTACTTC
CASSVEMGLQETQYF
>-|TRBD2|TRBJ2-2|TRBV7-9
TGTGCCAGCAGCTTAATTAGCGGGAGGCCCACCGGGGAGCTGTTTTTT
CASSLISGRPTGELFF
>few|-|TRBJ1-6|TRBV4-2
TGTGCCACCAGCCAAGATTTGGTCCAGGGACTTTCACCCCTCCACTTT
CATSQDLVQGLSPLHF
>-|TRBD2|TRBJ2-5|TRBV7-8
TGTGCCAGCAGCCCGCGGGGGGAGGGTATGGAGACCCAGTACTTC
CASSPRGEGMETQYF
>few|-|TRBJ1-3|TRBV5-8
TGTGCCAGCATCCTCACAGGGTCTGGAAACACCATATATTTT
CASILTGSGNTIYF
>-|TRBD1|TRBJ2-4|TRBV5-1
TGCGCCAGCAGCTCCCAGGGGGCCAGTCGGAACATTCAGTACTTC
CASSSQGASRNIQYF
>-|-|TRBJ1-2|TRBV7-8
TGTGCCAGCAGCTTAGAGGGGGGGAACTATGGCTACACCTTC
CASSLEGGNYGYTF
>-|-|TRBJ2-1|TRBV5-1
TGCGCCAGCAGCCGGCAGGGCAATGAGCAGTTCTTC
CASSRQGNEQFF
>-|TRBD1|TRBJ1-5|TRBV6-5
TGTGCCAGCAGCAAAAACAGGGGGAATCAGCCCCAGCATTTT
CASSKNRGNQPQHF
>-|-|TRBJ1-4|TRBV5-1
TGCGCCAGCAGCTTTACCGGGACAACCAATGAAAAACTGTTTTTT
CASSFTGTTNEKLFF
>-|-|TRBJ2-5|TRBV27
TGTGCCAGCAGTTTATTCACAGGGTACGAGACCCAGTACTTC
CASSLFTGYETQYF
>-|-|TRBJ1-2|TRBV7-8
TGTGCCAGCAGCTTAGAAGGGGACATCTCACCCGATGGCTACACCTTC
CASSLEGDISPDGYTF